The T cell receptor (beta chain) under discussion was sequenced for a study of identical twins. General study points: There was more out-of-frame TCR alpha sharing in monozygotic twins than models estimated.

Ten or more counts support this clonotype. Its antigen is undetermined. A template switching step contributed a universal primer site, while unique molecular identifiers were present in the cDNA. One entry per CDR3 protein, called by TCRdb with MiXCR from the 5' RACE reads. The profile covers 570,000 or so distinct CDR3 sequences, with just under 10% appearing a single time and more than 2.5% taken by the ten largest. These data were likewise used in another study, on yellow fever vaccine responses in identical twins.

Sequenced material: PBMCs. The receptor comes from a woman younger than 35 in good health.

This chain's CDR3 is CASRTDRVGHEQYF. CDR3 nucleotide sequence: TGTGCCAGCAGAACGGACAGGGTCGGGCACGAGCAGTACTTC. V usage is TRBV2 and J usage is TRBJ2-7, with 8 bases matching TRBD1. Germline-derived CDR1 and CDR2 are SNHLY and FYNNEI. Unmatched junction bases numbered 9, after V lost 6 bases and J lost 5 bases. This CDR3 is built from 14 residues.